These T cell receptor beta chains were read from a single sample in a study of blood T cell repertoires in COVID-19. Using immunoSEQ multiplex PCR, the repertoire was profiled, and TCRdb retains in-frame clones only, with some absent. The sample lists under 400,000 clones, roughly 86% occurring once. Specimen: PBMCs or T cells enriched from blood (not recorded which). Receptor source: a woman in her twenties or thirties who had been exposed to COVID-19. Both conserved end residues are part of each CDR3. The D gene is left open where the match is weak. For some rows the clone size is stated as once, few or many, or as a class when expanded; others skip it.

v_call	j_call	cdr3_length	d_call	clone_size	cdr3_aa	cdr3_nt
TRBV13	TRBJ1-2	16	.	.	CASSFIASNGGYGYTF	TGTGCCAGCAGCTTTATTGCATCTAACGGAGGCTATGGCTACACCTTC
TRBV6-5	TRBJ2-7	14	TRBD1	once	CASGRDSRSYEQYF	TGTGCCAGCGGAAGGGACAGCCGCTCCTACGAGCAGTACTTC
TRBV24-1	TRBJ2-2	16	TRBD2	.	CATSTLAGTNTGELFF	TGTGCCACCAGTACCTTAGCGGGGACGAACACCGGGGAGCTGTTTTTT
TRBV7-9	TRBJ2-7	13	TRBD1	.	CASSGTGGYEQYF	TGTGCCAGCAGCGGGACAGGGGGCTACGAGCAGTACTTC
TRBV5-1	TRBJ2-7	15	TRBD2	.	CASSYESGRAYEQYF	TGCGCCAGCAGCTATGAAAGCGGGAGAGCCTACGAGCAGTACTTC
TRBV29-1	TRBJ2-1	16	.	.	CSVESSRVDSYNEQFF	TGCAGCGTTGAATCTTCACGGGTGGACTCCTACAATGAGCAGTTCTTC
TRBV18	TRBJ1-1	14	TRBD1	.	CASSPRGLDTEAFF	TGTGCCAGCTCACCCAGGGGGCTCGACACTGAAGCTTTCTTT
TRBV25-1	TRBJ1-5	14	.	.	CASSAWAPNQPQHF	TGTGCCAGCAGTGCTTGGGCGCCCAATCAGCCCCAGCATTTT
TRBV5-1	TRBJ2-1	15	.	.	CASSPDGQSYNEQFF	TGCGCCAGCAGCCCGGATGGACAGAGCTACAATGAGCAGTTCTTC
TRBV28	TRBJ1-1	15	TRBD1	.	CASSLSGGQGAVAFF	TGTGCCAGCAGTCTGAGTGGGGGACAGGGGGCTGTAGCTTTCTTT
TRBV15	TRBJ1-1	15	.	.	CATSRGGPPNTEAFF	TGTGCCACCAGCAGGGGGGGGCCTCCGAACACTGAAGCTTTCTTT
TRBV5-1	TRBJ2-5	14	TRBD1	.	CASSYNRGDETQYF	TGCGCCAGCAGCTACAACAGGGGAGATGAGACCCAGTACTTC
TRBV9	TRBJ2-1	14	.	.	CASSVRTASNEQFF	TGTGCCAGCAGCGTTAGGACAGCAAGCAATGAGCAGTTCTTC
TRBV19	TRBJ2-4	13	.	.	CATSEGAKNIQYF	TGTGCCACTAGTGAGGGTGCCAAAAACATTCAGTACTTC
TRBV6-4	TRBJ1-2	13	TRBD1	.	CASSPQGAEGYTF	TGTGCCAGCAGTCCACAGGGGGCGGAGGGCTACACCTTC
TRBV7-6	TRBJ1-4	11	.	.	CASRSEVELFF	TGTGCCAGCAGATCAGAGGTAGAACTGTTTTTT
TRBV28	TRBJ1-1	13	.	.	CASSLLRISEAFF	TGTGCCAGCAGTTTATTGCGGATTTCTGAAGCTTTCTTT
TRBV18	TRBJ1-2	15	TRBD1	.	CASSPPGQGNYGYTF	TGTGCCAGCTCACCACCGGGACAGGGGAACTATGGCTACACCTTC
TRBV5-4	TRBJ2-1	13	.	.	CASNLQGRHEQFF	TGTGCCAGCAACTTACAGGGGAGGCATGAGCAGTTCTTC
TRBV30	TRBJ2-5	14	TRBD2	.	CAWGLAGVEETQYF	TGTGCCTGGGGACTAGCGGGAGTGGAAGAGACCCAGTACTTC
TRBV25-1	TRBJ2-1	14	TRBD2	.	CASRLAGPYNEQFF	TGTGCCAGCAGGCTAGCGGGACCCTACAATGAGCAGTTCTTC
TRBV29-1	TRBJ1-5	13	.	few	CSVTTGLRQPQHF	TGCAGCGTTACTACAGGGTTGCGGCAGCCCCAGCATTTT
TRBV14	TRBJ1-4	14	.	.	CASSHRGAGEKLFF	TGTGCCAGCAGCCACCGGGGGGCAGGGGAAAAACTGTTTTTT
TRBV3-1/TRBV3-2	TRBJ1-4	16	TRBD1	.	CASSQDPWDSNEKLFF	TGTGCCAGCAGCCAAGATCCCTGGGACAGTAATGAAAAACTGTTTTTT
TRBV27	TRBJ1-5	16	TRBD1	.	CASSPWTGGIGQPQHF	TGTGCCAGCAGTCCGTGGACAGGGGGAATCGGTCAGCCCCAGCATTTT
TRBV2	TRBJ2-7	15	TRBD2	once	CASNLGGSVGYEQYF	TGTGCCAGCAACCTCGGGGGGAGTGTGGGCTACGAGCAGTACTTC
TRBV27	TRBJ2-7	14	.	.	CASSLGHTSYEQYF	TGTGCCAGCAGTTTGGGACATACCTCCTACGAGCAGTACTTC
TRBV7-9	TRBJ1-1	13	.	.	CASSLVATTEAFF	TGTGCCAGCAGCTTAGTAGCCACCACTGAAGCTTTCTTT
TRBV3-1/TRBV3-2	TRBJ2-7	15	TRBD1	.	CASSSWGTGVGEQYF	TGTGCCAGCAGCTCTTGGGGGACAGGGGTTGGCGAGCAGTACTTC
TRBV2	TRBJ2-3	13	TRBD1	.	CATRTGFTDTQYF	TGTGCCACCCGGACAGGGTTCACAGATACGCAGTATTTT
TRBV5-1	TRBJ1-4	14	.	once	CASRLGATNEKLFF	TGCGCCAGCAGATTAGGGGCAACTAATGAAAAACTGTTTTTT
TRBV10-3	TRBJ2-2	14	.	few	CAIRGGQLTGELFF	TGTGCCATCAGGGGGGGACAGCTCACCGGGGAGCTGTTTTTT
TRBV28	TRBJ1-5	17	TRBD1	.	CASSLILSRGRNQPQHF	TGTGCCAGCAGTTTAATTTTGAGCAGGGGGCGCAATCAGCCCCAGCATTTT
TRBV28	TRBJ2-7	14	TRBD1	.	CASVSWDRSYEQYF	TGTGCCAGCGTCTCTTGGGACAGATCCTACGAGCAGTACTTC
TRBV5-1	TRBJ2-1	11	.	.	CASSPGNEQFF	TGCGCCAGCAGCCCCGGTAATGAGCAGTTCTTC
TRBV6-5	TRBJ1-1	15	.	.	CASSHLVGGNTEAFF	TGTGCCAGCAGCCACCTAGTGGGGGGGAACACTGAAGCTTTCTTT
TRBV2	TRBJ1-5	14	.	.	CASSENWTGWPQHF	TGTGCCAGCAGCGAAAATTGGACGGGATGGCCCCAGCATTTT